Listed below are T cell receptor beta chains from one sample, sequenced in a study of T cells in Graves' hyperthyroidism and ophthalmopathy. TCRdb re-derived calls from the multiplex PCR reads in MiXCR, one entry per CDR3 protein. The sample consists of around 610,000 distinct CDR3 sequences, roughly 15% of them appearing once. Sequencing was carried out using blood. The source of these receptors is a woman aged 40-49 years with Graves' ophthalmopathy. The CDR3 runs from the conserved cysteine through the conserved F or W. A D gene is named only where the DNA matches it firmly. Rows may omit the clone size; those that give it use once, few, many or a size class.

J | V | D | size | CDR3 | DNA
TRBJ1-2 | TRBV14 | - | - | CASSQKDAKYGYTF | TGTGCCAGCAGCCAAAAGGACGCGAAATATGGCTACACCTTC
TRBJ2-7 | TRBV29-1 | - | many | CSVHPPGSYEQYF | TGCAGCGTCCACCCCCCGGGGTCCTACGAGCAGTACTTC
TRBJ1-1 | TRBV6-5 | - | - | CASSYSGTRYTEAFF | TGTGCCAGCAGTTACTCAGGGACAAGATACACTGAAGCTTTCTTT
TRBJ2-2 | TRBV18 | TRBD2 | few | CASSTRLAANTGELFF | TGTGCCAGCTCAACTAGACTAGCGGCTAACACCGGGGAGCTGTTTTTT
TRBJ1-2 | TRBV19 | - | many | CASSIGGGYTF | TGTGCCAGTAGTATAGGGGGGGGCTACACCTTC
TRBJ2-5 | TRBV19 | - | many | CASSTLGQITQYF | TGTGCCAGTAGTACCTTGGGCCAGATAACCCAGTACTTC
TRBJ1-1 | TRBV30 | TRBD1 | many | CAWNRGPNEAFF | TGTGCCTGGAACAGGGGGCCTAATGAAGCTTTCTTT
TRBJ2-7 | TRBV6-1 | - | - | CASSEAIGQFSNEQYF | TGTGCCAGCAGTGAAGCGATAGGACAGTTCTCCAACGAGCAGTACTTC
TRBJ1-3 | TRBV28 | - | many | CASRAGPLSGNTIYF | TGTGCCAGCAGGGCAGGGCCATTATCTGGAAACACCATATATTTT
TRBJ2-5 | TRBV6-2/TRBV6-3 | - | many | CASSYLRDGQETQYF | TGTGCCAGCAGTTATCTTCGGGACGGCCAAGAGACCCAGTACTTC
TRBJ1-1 | TRBV20-1 | - | many | CSARKYTEAFF | TGCAGTGCTAGAAAGTACACTGAAGCTTTCTTT
TRBJ2-7 | TRBV12-3/TRBV12-4 | TRBD1 | many | CASSRTGGNYEQYF | TGTGCCAGCAGTCGGACAGGGGGCAACTACGAGCAGTACTTC
TRBJ1-2 | TRBV15 | - | - | CATSRGEGQGYGYTF | TGTGCCACCAGCAGAGGGGAAGGGCAGGGCTATGGCTACACCTTC
TRBJ1-2 | TRBV28 | - | many | CASQRNYGYTF | TGTGCCAGCCAACGGAACTATGGCTACACCTTC
TRBJ2-1 | TRBV5-1 | TRBD1 | - | CASSLKDRGRLNEQFF | TGCGCCAGCAGCTTGAAGGACAGGGGGCGCCTCAATGAGCAGTTCTTC
TRBJ2-7 | TRBV24-1 | - | many | CATSDGDYEQYF | TGTGCCACCAGTGATGGGGACTACGAGCAGTACTTC
TRBJ1-1 | TRBV27 | - | many | CASSHFSGIAEAFF | TGTGCCAGCAGTCATTTCTCCGGAATTGCTGAAGCTTTCTTT
TRBJ1-1 | TRBV4-3 | - | - | CASSHIAGTEAFF | TGCGCCAGCAGCCATATAGCCGGGACTGAAGCTTTCTTT
TRBJ1-5 | TRBV7-2 | - | - | CASSPNSLNQPQHF | TGTGCCAGCAGCCCTAACAGTCTGAATCAGCCCCAGCATTTT
TRBJ2-7 | TRBV11-2 | TRBD1 | many | CASSWAGTAYEQYF | TGTGCCAGCAGTTGGGCTGGGACAGCCTACGAGCAGTACTTC
TRBJ2-7 | TRBV28 | TRBD1 | many | CASTETGGVHYEQYF | TGTGCCAGCACCGAGACAGGGGGTGTCCACTACGAGCAGTACTTC
TRBJ2-5 | TRBV29-1 | TRBD1 | - | CSVPGQGGQETQYF | TGCAGCGTTCCCGGACAGGGGGGACAAGAGACCCAGTACTTC
TRBJ2-5 | TRBV7-9 | - | many | CASSSPLALETQYF | TGTGCCAGCAGCTCCCCCTTGGCGTTAGAGACCCAGTACTTC
TRBJ2-7 | TRBV28 | TRBD1 | few | CASSRHTGASYEQYF | TGTGCCAGCAGCCGGCATACAGGGGCTTCCTACGAGCAGTACTTC
TRBJ1-1 | TRBV12-3/TRBV12-4 | - | many | CASSQVRGRISEAFF | TGTGCCAGCAGTCAAGTTCGGGGGAGGATTTCTGAAGCTTTCTTT
TRBJ1-2 | TRBV28 | - | many | CASQSPYGYTF | TGTGCCAGCCAGAGTCCCTATGGCTACACCTTC
TRBJ2-6 | TRBV4-3 | - | many | CASSQDGTGANVLTF | TGCGCCAGCAGCCAAGATGGCACTGGGGCCAACGTCCTGACTTTC
TRBJ2-2 | TRBV6-5 | - | many | CASSSPRGGNTGELFF | TGTGCCAGCAGTTCCCCCAGGGGAGGGAACACCGGGGAGCTGTTTTTT
TRBJ1-1 | TRBV12-3/TRBV12-4 | - | many | CASTLGVRTEAFF | TGTGCCAGCACCCTGGGGGTGAGGACTGAAGCTTTCTTT
TRBJ1-1 | TRBV5-1 | - | - | CASSFRPEGTEAFF | TGCGCCAGCAGCTTCCGTCCGGAGGGCACTGAAGCTTTCTTT
TRBJ2-4 | TRBV20-1 | TRBD2 | many | CSASGGGSFIQYF | TGCAGTGCTAGTGGTGGCGGGAGTTTCATTCAGTACTTC
TRBJ2-7 | TRBV5-1 | TRBD1 | many | CASAHGTALSFGEQYF | TGCGCCAGCGCTCACGGGACAGCACTCTCTTTTGGCGAGCAGTACTTC
TRBJ1-1 | TRBV28 | - | many | CATTLVLGRTEAFF | TGTGCCACCACGTTAGTTTTGGGTCGTACTGAAGCTTTCTTT
TRBJ2-7 | TRBV11-3 | TRBD2 | - | CASSPGAGGREQYF | TGTGCCAGCAGCCCCGGGGCGGGAGGGCGCGAGCAGTACTTC
TRBJ1-5 | TRBV30 | - | - | CAWSEGGDQPQHF | TGTGCCTGGAGCGAGGGGGGGGATCAGCCCCAGCATTTT
TRBJ1-5 | TRBV20-1 | - | few | CSASGGVGPQHF | TGCAGTGCTAGCGGGGGTGTGGGGCCCCAGCATTTT
TRBJ1-1 | TRBV9 | - | many | CASSVVGPGKYNTEAFF | TGTGCCAGCAGCGTAGTGGGGCCAGGGAAGTATAACACTGAAGCTTTCTTT
TRBJ1-5 | TRBV28 | TRBD1 | many | CASALRGGGLGNQPQHF | TGTGCCAGCGCTTTACGGGGAGGGGGCCTCGGCAATCAGCCCCAGCATTTT
TRBJ1-5 | TRBV12-3/TRBV12-4 | - | many | CASSLWRGDQPQHF | TGTGCCAGCAGTCTTTGGAGGGGGGATCAGCCCCAGCATTTT
TRBJ2-2 | TRBV7-2 | TRBD2 | - | CASSNSGIRELFF | TGTGCCAGCAGCAATAGCGGGATTAGGGAGCTGTTTTTT
TRBJ2-7 | TRBV5-1 | TRBD2 | - | CASSYGLAGGPSYEQYF | TGCGCCAGCAGCTACGGACTAGCGGGAGGGCCTTCCTACGAGCAGTACTTC
TRBJ2-7 | TRBV12-3/TRBV12-4 | - | many | CASSSLPYEQYF | TGTGCCAGCAGTTCCCTCCCCTACGAGCAGTACTTC
TRBJ2-2 | TRBV10-3 | TRBD1 | many | CAISDPTGATGELFF | TGTGCCATCAGTGATCCGACAGGGGCCACCGGGGAGCTGTTTTTT
TRBJ1-1 | TRBV5-5 | TRBD1 | many | CASSTTGGGTEAFF | TGTGCCAGCAGCACTACAGGGGGGGGGACTGAAGCTTTCTTT
TRBJ1-3 | TRBV20-1 | - | many | CSARDRRGLESTIYF | TGCAGTGCTAGAGATCGGCGGGGACTCGAGAGCACCATATATTTT
TRBJ1-1 | TRBV6-5 | TRBD1 | many | CASRPDRDRGEAFF | TGTGCCAGCAGGCCGGACAGGGACAGAGGGGAAGCTTTCTTT
TRBJ2-2 | TRBV2 | TRBD2 | - | CASSPEGLAGGPGTGELFF | TGTGCCAGCAGCCCTGAGGGACTAGCGGGAGGGCCGGGCACCGGGGAGCTGTTTTTT
TRBJ2-7 | TRBV2 | - | many | CASGRGSSYEQYF | TGTGCCAGTGGACGAGGCTCTTCCTACGAGCAGTACTTC
TRBJ2-5 | TRBV19 | TRBD2 | few | CASSRRAGVGETQYF | TGTGCCAGTAGTCGGAGGGCGGGAGTGGGAGAGACCCAGTACTTC
TRBJ2-7 | TRBV12-3/TRBV12-4 | - | many | CASSPYTSHANEQYF | TGTGCCAGCAGTCCGTACACGTCCCACGCCAACGAGCAGTACTTC
TRBJ2-7 | TRBV28 | - | many | CATSEGWEQYF | TGTGCCACCTCTGAGGGTTGGGAGCAGTACTTC
TRBJ1-1 | TRBV27 | TRBD1 | many | CASSVDRVRTEAFF | TGTGCCAGCAGTGTGGACAGGGTGCGCACTGAAGCTTTCTTT
TRBJ2-5 | TRBV20-1 | - | few | CSARDGGGGTQETQYF | TGCAGTGCTAGAGATGGGGGTGGGGGGACACAAGAGACCCAGTACTTC
TRBJ1-1 | TRBV6-2/TRBV6-3 | - | many | CASSYSYANTEAFF | TGTGCCAGCAGTTACTCGTACGCGAACACTGAAGCTTTCTTT
TRBJ2-7 | TRBV7-2 | TRBD2 | many | CASRPSGGSYEQYF | TGTGCCAGCAGACCTAGCGGGGGCTCCTACGAGCAGTACTTC
TRBJ1-2 | TRBV11-2 | - | many | CASSFGGEDTF | TGTGCCAGCAGCTTTGGGGGGGAGGACACCTTC